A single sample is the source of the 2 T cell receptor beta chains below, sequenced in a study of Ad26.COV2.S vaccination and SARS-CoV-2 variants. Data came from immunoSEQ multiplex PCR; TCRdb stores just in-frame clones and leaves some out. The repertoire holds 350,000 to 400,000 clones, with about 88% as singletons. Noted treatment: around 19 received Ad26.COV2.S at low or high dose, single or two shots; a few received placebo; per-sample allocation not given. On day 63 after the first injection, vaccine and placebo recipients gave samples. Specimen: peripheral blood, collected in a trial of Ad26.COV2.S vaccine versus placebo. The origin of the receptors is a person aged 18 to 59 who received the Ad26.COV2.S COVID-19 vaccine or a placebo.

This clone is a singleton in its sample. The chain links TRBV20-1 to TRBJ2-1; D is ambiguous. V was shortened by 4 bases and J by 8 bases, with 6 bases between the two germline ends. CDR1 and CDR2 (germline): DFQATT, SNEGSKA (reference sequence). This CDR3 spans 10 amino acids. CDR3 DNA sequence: TGCAGTGCTACGGGTTATGAGCAGTTCTTC. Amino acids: CSATGYEQFF.

CDR3 bases: TGTGCCAGTAGTCTGCGGAACACTGAAGCTTTCTTT. Amino acid sequence: CASSLRNTEAFF. The chain uses TRBV19 and TRBJ1-1; D is ambiguous. Looked up from germline, CDR1 is LNHDA and CDR2 is SQIVND (reference sequence). The CDR3 is made up of 12 amino acids. V dropped 5 bases and J dropped 1 base, with 5 bases sitting between them.